These T cell receptor beta chains were read from a single sample in a study of T cell responses to AZD1222 COVID-19 vaccine. The protocol was immunoSEQ multiplex PCR, while the TCRdb copy is restricted to in-frame clones and leaves out a portion. The sample shows 85,000 to 120,000 clones, roughly 84% of them seen only once. Sequences were derived from peripheral blood, sampled on day 0 of AZD1222 vaccination. The receptors come from an adult in good health. Both conserved end residues are part of each CDR3. A D gene is named only where the DNA matches it firmly. The size field is filled for only some rows; it gives once, few, many or a size class.

>TRBD1|TRBV5-4|.|TRBJ2-2
CASSLYGTGRRELFF
TGTGCCAGCAGCTTGTATGGGACAGGGAGGAGGGAGCTGTTTTTT
>.|TRBV4-1|.|TRBJ1-4
CASSQDRTGGNEKLFF
TGCGCCAGCAGCCAAGATCGCACGGGAGGGAATGAAAAACTGTTTTTT
>.|TRBV29-1|.|TRBJ1-1
CSGGSPNTEAFF
TGCAGCGGTGGAAGCCCGAACACTGAAGCTTTCTTT
>.|TRBV6-2/TRBV6-3|.|TRBJ2-1
CASSDPLVEQFF
TGTGCCAGCAGCGACCCCCTCGTTGAGCAGTTCTTC
>.|TRBV10-3|.|TRBJ2-1
CAISETADSYNEQFF
TGTGCCATCAGTGAGACGGCGGACTCCTACAATGAGCAGTTCTTC
>TRBD1|TRBV2|.|TRBJ2-7
CASSEGTGREQYF
TGTGCCAGCAGTGAAGGGACAGGGAGAGAGCAGTACTTC
>TRBD2|TRBV11-3|.|TRBJ2-1
CASSLLAGGDEQFF
TGTGCCAGCAGCCTCCTGGCGGGGGGTGATGAGCAGTTCTTC
>TRBD1|TRBV5-1|few|TRBJ1-1
CASSPFDRGQNTEAFF
TGCGCCAGCAGCCCCTTCGACAGGGGGCAGAACACTGAAGCTTTCTTT
>.|TRBV29-1|.|TRBJ2-5
CSVLSLQETQYF
TGCAGCGTTCTGTCTCTCCAAGAGACCCAGTACTTC
>TRBD1|TRBV9|few|TRBJ1-2
CASSARGQGGGYTF
TGTGCCAGCAGCGCGAGGGGACAGGGCGGTGGCTACACCTTC
>.|TRBV13|.|TRBJ1-2
CASSVLHPRIRGQGYGYTF
TGTGCCAGCAGCGTACTCCACCCGAGAATCAGAGGCCAGGGCTATGGCTACACCTTC
>.|TRBV4-1|once|TRBJ1-1
CASSQGDFRAEAFF
TGCGCCAGCAGCCAAGGGGATTTCAGGGCAGAAGCTTTCTTT
>TRBD1|TRBV30|.|TRBJ1-6
CAWKGQALNSPLHF
TGTGCCTGGAAGGGACAGGCGTTAAATTCACCCCTCCACTTT
>TRBD1|TRBV19|.|TRBJ1-4
CASSSIGTGNEKLFF
TGTGCCAGTAGCTCCATCGGGACAGGGAATGAAAAACTGTTTTTT
>TRBD2|TRBV5-1|.|TRBJ2-3
CATKAGTSTDTQYF
TGCGCCACCAAAGCGGGGACTAGCACAGATACGCAGTATTTT
>.|TRBV6-1|.|TRBJ2-3
CASSEGGHQSDTQYF
TGTGCCAGCAGTGAAGGCGGACACCAGTCAGATACGCAGTATTTT
>.|TRBV9|once|TRBJ2-3
CASSVEQLIDTQYF
TGTGCCAGCAGCGTAGAACAGTTGATAGATACGCAGTATTTT